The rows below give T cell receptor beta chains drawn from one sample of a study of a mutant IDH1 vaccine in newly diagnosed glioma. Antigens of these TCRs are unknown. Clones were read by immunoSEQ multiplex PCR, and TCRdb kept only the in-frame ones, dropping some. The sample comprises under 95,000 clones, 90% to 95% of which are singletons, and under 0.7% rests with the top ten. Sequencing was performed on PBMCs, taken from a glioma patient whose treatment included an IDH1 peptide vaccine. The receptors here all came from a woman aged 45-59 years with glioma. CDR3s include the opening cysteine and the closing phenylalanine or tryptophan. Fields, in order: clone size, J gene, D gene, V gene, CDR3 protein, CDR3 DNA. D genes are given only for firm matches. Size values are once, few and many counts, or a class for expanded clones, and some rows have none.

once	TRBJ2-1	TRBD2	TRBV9	CASSGRWETSGRAGVYNEQFF	TGTGCCAGCAGCGGCCGATGGGAGACTAGCGGGAGGGCCGGGGTATACAATGAGCAGTTCTTC
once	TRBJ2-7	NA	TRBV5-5	CASSPAYEQYF	TGTGCCAGCAGCCCTGCCTACGAGCAGTACTTC
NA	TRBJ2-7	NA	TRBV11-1	CASSFSGTYEQYF	TGTGCCAGCAGCTTTAGCGGTACCTACGAGCAGTACTTC
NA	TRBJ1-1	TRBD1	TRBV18	CASSPGQGRGTEAFF	TGTGCCAGCTCACCGGGACAGGGAAGGGGAACTGAAGCTTTCTTT
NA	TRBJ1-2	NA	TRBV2	CASRADSNYGYTF	TGTGCCAGCAGAGCGGACAGTAACTATGGCTACACCTTC
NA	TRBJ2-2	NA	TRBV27	CASRGPLGTGGELFF	TGTGCCAGCCGGGGACCTCTGGGAACCGGCGGGGAGCTGTTTTTT
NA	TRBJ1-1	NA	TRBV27	CASSTNKNTEAFF	TGTGCCAGCAGTACAAACAAGAACACTGAAGCTTTCTTT
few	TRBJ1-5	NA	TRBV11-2	CASSSAGNQPQHF	TGTGCCAGCAGCTCCGCGGGGAATCAGCCCCAGCATTTT
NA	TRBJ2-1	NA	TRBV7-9	CASSWGVAGRFYNEQFF	TGTGCCAGCAGTTGGGGCGTCGCGGGTCGGTTCTACAATGAGCAGTTCTTC
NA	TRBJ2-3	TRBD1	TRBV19	CASSSGQGAYTDTQYF	TGTGCCAGTAGTTCGGGACAGGGGGCTTATACAGATACGCAGTATTTT
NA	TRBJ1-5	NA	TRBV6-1	CASSERINQPQHF	TGTGCCAGCAGTGAACGGATCAATCAGCCCCAGCATTTT
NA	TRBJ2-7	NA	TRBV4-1	CASSRGTGDREQYF	TGCGCCAGCAGCCGCGGGACCGGGGATAGGGAGCAATACTTC
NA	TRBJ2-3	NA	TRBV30	CAWSVGASRADTQYF	TGTGCCTGGAGTGTAGGCGCCTCAAGGGCAGATACGCAGTATTTT
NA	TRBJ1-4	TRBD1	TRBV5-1	CASSFGQGHNEKLFF	TGCGCCAGCAGCTTTGGACAGGGCCATAATGAAAAACTGTTTTTT
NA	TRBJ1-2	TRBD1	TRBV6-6	CASSFTKTGNYGYTF	TGTGCCAGCAGTTTCACGAAGACAGGGAACTATGGCTACACCTTC
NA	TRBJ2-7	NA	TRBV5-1	CASSLAPLGGDYEQYF	TGCGCCAGCAGCTTGGCCCCCCTGGGCGGGGATTACGAGCAGTACTTC
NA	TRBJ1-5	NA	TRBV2	CASSEMAPDVNQPQHF	TGTGCCAGCAGTGAGATGGCCCCGGATGTGAATCAGCCCCAGCATTTT
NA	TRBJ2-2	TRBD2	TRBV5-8	CASSLEGLAKTNTGELFF	TGTGCCAGCAGCTTGGAGGGACTAGCGAAGACGAACACCGGGGAGCTGTTTTTT
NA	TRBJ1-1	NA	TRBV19	CASSIRDPRYEAFF	TGTGCCAGTAGTATTAGGGACCCCAGGTATGAAGCTTTCTTT
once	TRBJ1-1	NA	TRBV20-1	CSAQGDTEAFF	TGCAGTGCCCAGGGCGATACTGAAGCTTTCTTT
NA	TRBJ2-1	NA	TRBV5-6	CASSGTYNEQFF	TGTGCCAGCAGTGGTACCTACAATGAGCAGTTCTTC
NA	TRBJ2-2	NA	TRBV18	CASSPTLATANTGELFF	TGTGCCAGCTCGCCTACCTTAGCGACCGCGAACACCGGGGAGCTGTTTTTT
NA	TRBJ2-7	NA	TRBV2	CASSEGHSYEQYF	TGTGCCAGCAGTGAGGGCCACTCCTACGAGCAGTACTTC
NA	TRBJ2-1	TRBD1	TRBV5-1	CASTLQGFYNEQFF	TGCGCCAGCACGTTACAGGGGTTCTACAATGAGCAGTTCTTC
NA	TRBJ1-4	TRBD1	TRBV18	CASSPDRGQGEKLFF	TGTGCCAGCTCACCGGACAGGGGGCAAGGTGAAAAACTGTTTTTT
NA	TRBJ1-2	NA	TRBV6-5	CASSYSYQGEGGYTF	TGTGCCAGCAGTTACTCGTACCAGGGAGAAGGAGGCTACACCTTC
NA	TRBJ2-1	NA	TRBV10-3	CAISEVNPRSSSYNEQFF	TGTGCCATCAGTGAGGTAAACCCCCGTAGTTCCTCCTACAATGAGCAGTTCTTC
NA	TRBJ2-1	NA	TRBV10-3	CAIRGEEGTSYNEQFF	TGTGCCATCAGGGGTGAGGAGGGGACCTCCTACAATGAGCAGTTCTTC
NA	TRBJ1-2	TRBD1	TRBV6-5	CASSQQGRHGYTF	TGTGCCAGCAGTCAACAGGGGAGGCATGGCTACACCTTC
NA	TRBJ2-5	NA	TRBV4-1	CASSQDQGGWETQYF	TGCGCCAGCAGCCAAGATCAGGGGGGATGGGAGACCCAGTACTTC
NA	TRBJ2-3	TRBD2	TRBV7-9	CASSLERGLAGFTDTQYF	TGTGCCAGCAGCTTAGAGCGAGGACTAGCGGGATTCACAGATACGCAGTATTTT
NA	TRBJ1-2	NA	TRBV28	CASRTPNWGYGYTF	TGTGCCAGCAGGACCCCGAACTGGGGCTATGGCTACACCTTC
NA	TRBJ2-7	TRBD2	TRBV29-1	CSVETLLGGGGYEQYF	TGCAGCGTTGAAACGTTACTCGGGGGGGGAGGCTACGAGCAGTACTTC
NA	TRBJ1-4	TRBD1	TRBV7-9	CASSAETGGLGEKLFF	TGTGCCAGCAGCGCGGAGACAGGGGGCTTGGGTGAAAAACTGTTTTTT
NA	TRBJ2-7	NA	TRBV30	CAWSVAWRGEQYF	TGTGCCTGGAGTGTAGCGTGGCGGGGCGAGCAGTACTTC
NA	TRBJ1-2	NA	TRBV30	CAWSPPWQYGYTF	TGTGCCTGGAGTCCCCCGTGGCAGTATGGCTACACCTTC
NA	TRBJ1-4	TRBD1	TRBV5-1	CASSLGTGDEKLFF	TGCGCCAGCAGCTTGGGGACAGGGGATGAAAAACTGTTTTTT
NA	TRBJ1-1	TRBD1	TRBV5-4	CASREGAGEAFF	TGTGCCAGCAGAGAGGGGGCGGGTGAAGCTTTCTTT
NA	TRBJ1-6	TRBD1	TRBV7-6	CASSLETGGINSPLHF	TGTGCCAGCAGCTTAGAAACAGGGGGAATAAATTCACCCCTCCACTTT
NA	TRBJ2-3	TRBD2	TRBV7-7	CASSLGLAGTDTQYF	TGTGCTAGCAGCTTAGGCCTAGCGGGCACAGATACGCAGTATTTT
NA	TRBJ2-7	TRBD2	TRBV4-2	CASSQPRGLHSYEQYF	TGTGCCAGCAGCCAACCAAGGGGACTACACTCCTACGAGCAGTACTTC
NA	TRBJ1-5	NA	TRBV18	CASSQQGALSNQPQHF	TGTGCCAGCTCACAACAAGGGGCCCTGAGCAATCAGCCCCAGCATTTT
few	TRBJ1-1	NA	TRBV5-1	CASSLGAANTEAFF	TGCGCCAGCAGCTTGGGGGCAGCGAACACTGAAGCTTTCTTT